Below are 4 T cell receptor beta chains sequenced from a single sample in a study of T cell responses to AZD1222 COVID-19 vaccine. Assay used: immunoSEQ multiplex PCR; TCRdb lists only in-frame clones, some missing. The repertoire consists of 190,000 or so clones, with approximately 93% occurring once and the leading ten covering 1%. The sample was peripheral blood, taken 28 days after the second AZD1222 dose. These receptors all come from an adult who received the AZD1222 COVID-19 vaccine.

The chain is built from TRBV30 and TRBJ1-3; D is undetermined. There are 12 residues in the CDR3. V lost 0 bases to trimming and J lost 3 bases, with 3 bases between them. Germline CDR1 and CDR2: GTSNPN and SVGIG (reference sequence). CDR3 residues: CAWSVYGNTIYF. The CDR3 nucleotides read TGTGCCTGGAGTGTTTATGGAAACACCATATATTTT.

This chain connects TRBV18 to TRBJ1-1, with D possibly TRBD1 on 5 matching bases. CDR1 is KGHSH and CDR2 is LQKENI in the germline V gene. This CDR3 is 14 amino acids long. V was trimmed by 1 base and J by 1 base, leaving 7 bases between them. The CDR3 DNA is TGTGCCAGCTCACCACAGGGGAAGAACACTGAAGCTTTCTTT. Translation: CASSPQGKNTEAFF.

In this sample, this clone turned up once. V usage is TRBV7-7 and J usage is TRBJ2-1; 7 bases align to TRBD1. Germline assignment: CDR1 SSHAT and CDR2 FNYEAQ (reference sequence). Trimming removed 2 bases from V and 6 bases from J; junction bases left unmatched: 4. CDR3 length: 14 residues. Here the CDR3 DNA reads TGTGCCAGCAGCTTATACGGACAGGCCAATGAGCAGTTCTTC. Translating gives CASSLYGQANEQFF.

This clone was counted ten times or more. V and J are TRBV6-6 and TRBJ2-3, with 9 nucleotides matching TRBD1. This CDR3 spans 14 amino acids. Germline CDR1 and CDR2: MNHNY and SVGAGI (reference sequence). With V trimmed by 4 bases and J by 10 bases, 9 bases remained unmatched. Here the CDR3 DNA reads TGTGCCAGCAGTTCGGCCCCGGACAGGGGCCCGCAGTATTTT. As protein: CASSSAPDRGPQYF.